This TCR beta chain came from a study of T cell repertoires in cytomegalovirus infection (dated by TCRdb to between 2018 and 2021). As for the study more broadly: Donor HLA type was relevant to the analysis, as public TCR beta signatures indicated carriage of CMV infection together with the matching HLA type. The study at large found these results: The ex vivo response was dominated by HLA-C-restricted CMV-specific TCR beta clonotypes, which also provided the single most frequent clonotype in two of eight donors. In both this cohort and an independent cohort of 350 or so donors, the cumulative frequency of public TCR beta family members distinguished carriers of CMV infection plus the relevant HLA type.

TCRdb records Illumina HiSeq 1500 as the sequencer. TCRdb itself trimmed the public reads at Q25 with fastp, ran MiXCR and retained productive beta chains. Each entry is one CDR3 protein sequence, shown with its most common DNA and genes. This sample is represented by some 110,000 distinct CDR3 sequences; 9.5% to 13% of them were singletons. The top ten constitute 31% of the sample. This clonotype was recorded a few times. The specificity of this receptor is unknown. The record has no base qualities; no much larger clone is one base away. The V end loses 5 bases and the J end loses 4 bases, and a stretch of 15 bases separates them. The CDR3 goes from the cysteine to the phenylalanine over 15 residues. The CDR3 DNA has 45 bases and is translated from base 1. The germline V gene (reference sequence) sets CDR1 to LNHDA and CDR2 to SQIVND.

Specimen: PBMCs, sequenced either directly or after in vitro stimulation (not recorded which). The source is a human donor in good health (CMV status not recorded). Some clones in this sample may be carry-over from other donors' samples. In this chain, TRBV19 is recombined with TRBJ2-1; 6 matching bases give a weak D call of TRBD2. The CDR3 protein: CASSFGRLDYNEQFF. Here is the DNA: TGTGCCAGTAGTTTCGGACGACTAGATTACAATGAGCAGTTCTTC.